Shown below are 27 T cell receptor beta chains from a single sample sequenced in a study of early T cells in non-severe SARS-CoV-2 infection. Each CDR3 protein gets one entry after TCRdb re-called the 5' RACE reads with MiXCR. The sample lists tens of thousands of distinct CDR3 sequences; roughly 18% were seen once. Material: whole blood, obtained at baseline. These TCRs come from an adult who was a healthcare worker with PCR-confirmed SARS-CoV-2 infection or an uninfected control (not recorded which).

This clonotype was found a few times. This sequence joins TRBV20-1 and TRBJ2-7; 9 positions match TRBD1. There are 14 residues in the CDR3. Losses at the gene ends were 3 bases for V and 7 bases for J; bases not matched to a gene: 10. CDR1 is DFQATT, CDR2 SNEGSKA, per germline (reference sequence). CDR3 DNA: TGCAGTGCTAGGGGGACAGGGTTTATTCGGGAGCAGTACTTC. Its protein is CSARGTGFIREQYF.

This clonotype was seen only a few times. This chain joins TRBV5-4 and TRBJ2-3; 7 bases are a match to TRBD1. V lost 3 bases and J lost 0; bases outside the gene matches: 4. The CDR3 has 15 amino acids. CDR1 and CDR2 from the germline V gene are SGHNT and YYREEE (reference sequence). The CDR3 nucleotides are TGTGCCAGCAGCTCGGACAGGCTTAGCACAGATACGCAGTATTTT. Encoded protein: CASSSDRLSTDTQYF.

The genes are TRBV20-1 and TRBJ2-2; possible D gene TRBD1, 6 bases. V lost 6 bases and J 0 bases, leaving 11 bases between the germline ends. Germline values: CDR1 DFQATT, CDR2 SNEGSKA (reference sequence). CDR3 length: 14 amino acids. In DNA, the CDR3 is TGCAGTGCCAGGACAGCCACGAACACCGGGGAGCTGTTTTTT. It is translated as CSARTATNTGELFF.

This clonotype was picked up a small number of times. The chain uses TRBV5-4 and TRBJ1-2; a possible D gene is TRBD1 (5 bases). V lost 4 bases to trimming and J lost 4 bases, with 14 bases between them. Germline CDR1 SGHNT, CDR2 YYREEE (reference sequence). There are 14 residues in the CDR3. This CDR3 is CASSMAVQAYGYTF. CDR3 nucleotides: TGTGCCAGCAGCATGGCGGTACAGGCCTATGGCTACACCTTC.

This clonotype has just a few counts. The V and J genes are TRBV24-1 and TRBJ2-7; TRBD1 is a possible D gene (6 bases). The V gene's germline CDR1 is KGHDR and CDR2 SFDVKD. The CDR3 sequence is 14 residues long. V lost 4 bases and J 2 bases, leaving 11 bases between the germline ends. DNA of the CDR3: TGTGCCACCAGTGAGACCGGACAGACCTACGAGCAGTACTTC. Translation: CATSETGQTYEQYF.

This clonotype was observed a few times. The rearrangement uses TRBV7-2 and TRBJ2-7; no reliable D call. CDR1 SGHTA and CDR2 FQGNSA come from the germline V gene. The V gene lost 1 base and the J gene lost 3 bases, with 10 bases spanning the gap. This CDR3 has 14 residues. DNA for the CDR3: TGTGCCAGCAGCTTAGGGTTAGGAAACTACGAGCAGTACTTC. Residues: CASSLGLGNYEQYF.

The chain's CDR3 is CSVIARGGYGYTF. The CDR3 DNA sequence: TGCAGCGTTATAGCCAGGGGGGGCTATGGCTACACCTTC. The V and J genes are TRBV29-1 and TRBJ1-2, with 7 bases identical to TRBD1. The CDR3 totals 13 residues. CDR1 is SQVTM and CDR2 is ANQGSEA in the germline V gene. V dropped 5 bases and J dropped 4; count of bases not matched to a gene: 7.

This clonotype was counted a few times. This chain joins TRBV14 and TRBJ2-1, with TRBD2 matching 10 bases. The CDR3 is 19 residues long. The V segment lost 0 bases and the J segment 6 bases; nucleotides outside the gene matches: 14. Germline V gene sequence: CDR1 SGHDN, CDR2 FVKESK. The CDR3 region has the DNA TGTGCCAGCAGCCAAGATGTTAGCGGGAGGCCCGTAAAGTCCAATGAGCAGTTCTTC. Translation gives CASSQDVSGRPVKSNEQFF.

V usage is TRBV4-2 and J usage is TRBJ1-1, with 9 bases that match TRBD1. The ends lost 4 bases at V and 7 bases at J; junction bases unmatched: 7. The CDR3 loop spans 14 amino acids. Looked up from germline, CDR1 is LGHNA and CDR2 is YNFKEQ. The CDR3, as DNA: TGTGCCAGCAGCCCCCGGGACAGGGATGTTGAAGCTTTCTTT. Translated: CASSPRDRDVEAFF.

This rearrangement joins TRBV25-1 to TRBJ2-7; possibly TRBD1 for D (6 bases). Germline V gives CDR1 MGHDK, CDR2 SYGVNS. V lost 4 bases and J lost 3, with 13 bases in between. The CDR3 extends over 14 amino acids. In DNA form, the CDR3 reads TGTGCCAGCAGTGTGGACAGAGATATCTACGAGCAGTACTTC. Amino acids: CASSVDRDIYEQYF.

This clonotype was recorded a few times. A much larger clone lies a single base off, so this may be a read error. This chain links TRBV5-4 with TRBJ2-7; unclear D gene. Germline loops: CDR1 SGHNT, CDR2 YYREEE (reference sequence). The CDR3 spans 12 residues. Trimming shortened V by 3 bases and J by 2 bases, and 6 bases separated the two germline ends. The CDR3 region is CASSSGTYEQYF. In nucleotides, the CDR3 is TGTGCCAGCAGCTCTGGAACCTACGAGCAGTACTTC.

The chain has TRBV11-2 and TRBJ2-4; tentative D call: TRBD1 (5 bases). Trimming stripped 3 bases from V and 2 bases from J, with 17 bases between. Germline CDR1 is SGHAT and CDR2 is FQNNGV. The CDR3 sequence is 17 residues long. The CDR3 loop is CASSFILGRASKNIQYF. The CDR3, as DNA: TGTGCCAGCAGCTTTATTTTGGGCAGGGCATCCAAAAACATTCAGTACTTC.

This clonotype was seen a few times. The chain links TRBV5-4 to TRBJ2-7; D is perhaps TRBD1 (7 bases). There are 15 residues in the CDR3. Germline CDR1 is SGHNT and CDR2 is YYREEE (reference sequence). V lost 3 bases, J lost 3 bases, and 16 bases lay in between. CDR3 loop: CASSSGGSRIYEQYF. DNA of the CDR3: TGTGCCAGCAGCTCAGGGGGGAGCAGGATCTACGAGCAGTACTTC. The full variable domain, with the rest looked up from reference TRBV5-4 and TRBJ2-7, is ETGVTQSPTHLIKTRGQQVTLRCSSQSGHNTVSWYQQALGQGPQFIFQYYREEENGRGNFPPRFSGLQFPNYSSELNVNALELDDSALYLCASSSGGSRIYEQYFGPGTRLTVT.

There are a few counts of this clonotype. CDR3 bases: TGCGCCAGCAGCCAGGGACAGGGCTATCAGCCCCAGCATTTT. The encoded protein is CASSQGQGYQPQHF. This chain links TRBV4-1 with TRBJ1-5; 9 nucleotides line up with TRBD1. The germline gives CDR1 MGHRA, CDR2 YSYEKL. J was trimmed by 5 bases and V by 3 bases; bases with no gene match: 2. There are 14 residues in the CDR3.

The genes are TRBV19 and TRBJ1-2, with 7 bases lining up with TRBD1. V lost 3 bases, J lost 5 bases, and 6 bases stayed unmatched. CDR3 length: 14 amino acids. CDR1 is LNHDA and CDR2 is SQIVND in the germline V gene (reference sequence). CDR3 DNA sequence: TGTGCCAGTAGTATTAAGGGGACAGCTTATGGCTACACCTTC. Its protein is CASSIKGTAYGYTF. The whole variable domain, filled in from reference TRBV19 and TRBJ1-2, reads DGGITQSPKYLFRKEGQNVTLSCEQNLNHDAMYWYRQDPGQGLRLIYYSQIVNDFQKGDIAEGYSVSREKKESFPLTVTSAQKNPTAFYLCASSIKGTAYGYTFGSGTRLTVV.

The chain links TRBV6-6 to TRBJ1-2; TRBD1 matches at 11 bases. The CDR3 is 15 amino acids. The V and J ends lost 7 bases and 7 bases, in that order; junction bases with no gene match: 11. CDR1 is MNHNY, CDR2 SVGAGI, per germline (reference sequence). This CDR3 is CASTPLGQGAGGYTF. CDR3 DNA sequence: TGTGCCAGCACCCCCCTTGGACAGGGGGCTGGTGGCTACACCTTC.

This clonotype was detected ten times or more. The CDR3 DNA reads TGTGCCAGCGGAGCGACCACCTACAATGAGCAGTTCTTC. Its protein is CASGATTYNEQFF. The rearrangement links TRBV5-4 to TRBJ2-1; the D is unclear. The V gene lost 7 bases and the J gene lost 2 bases, with 10 bases spanning the gap. This CDR3 comprises 13 residues. Germline values: CDR1 SGHNT, CDR2 YYREEE (reference sequence).

V is TRBV7-2 and J is TRBJ2-1; 14 nucleotides align to TRBD2. The junction had 9 bases not matched to a gene; V was cut back by 5 bases and J by 9 bases. The CDR3 covers 16 residues. The V gene's germline CDR1 is SGHTA and CDR2 FQGNSA. The CDR3 reads CASSGQGLAGAVEQFF. The CDR3 bases are TGTGCCAGCAGCGGACAGGGACTAGCGGGAGCGGTTGAGCAGTTCTTC.

Worth noting for this clonotype: Possible read error: a much larger clone is one base away. The J gene is TRBJ1-1, the V gene TRBV11-2; 8 bases line up with TRBD1. This CDR3 is built from 13 residues. CDR1 SGHAT and CDR2 FQNNGV come from the germline V gene. The CDR3 sequence is CASSRDRNTEVFF. For the CDR3, the DNA is TGTGCCAGCAGCCGGGACAGGAACACTGAAGTTTTCTTT.

The rearrangement uses TRBV29-1 and TRBJ1-3; TRBD1 might be the D (5 bases). V gave up 6 bases and J gave up 3 bases, with 9 bases separating them. Germline CDR1 is SQVTM and CDR2 is ANQGSEA. The CDR3 consists of 12 residues. CDR3 DNA sequence: TGCAGCGTGGGGGGGGATGGAAACACCATATATTTT. It codes for CSVGGDGNTIYF.

The rearrangement joins TRBV11-2 to TRBJ2-3; D perhaps matches TRBD2 (6 bases). Germline lookup yields CDR1 SGHAT and CDR2 FQNNGV. V dropped 7 bases and J dropped 1 base, with 15 bases sitting between them. This CDR3 is 15 amino acids long. The CDR3 DNA follows: TGTGCCAGCAACAGACTAGTCTCTCGCACAGATACGCAGTATTTT. Translation: CASNRLVSRTDTQYF.

This clonotype was counted many times. The chain combines TRBV4-3 with TRBJ1-1; D ambiguous. The CDR3 covers 13 residues. V was cut by 2 bases and J by 5 bases, with 9 bases left in between. The germline gives CDR1 LGHNA, CDR2 YSLEER. CDR3 nucleotide sequence: TGCGCCAGCAGCCAAATTGCGGGAACTGAAGCTTTCTTT. Translated, it gives CASSQIAGTEAFF.

This chain joins TRBV5-4 and TRBJ2-7; D is perhaps TRBD1 (6 bases). The CDR3 covers 12 residues. The V gene lost 4 bases and the J gene lost 7 bases, with 12 bases spanning the gap. Germline loops: CDR1 SGHNT, CDR2 YYREEE (reference sequence). The CDR3 nucleotides read TGTGCCAGCAGCAGGGACATTGGGGAGCAGTACTTC. Its translation is CASSRDIGEQYF.

This clonotype was detected many times. The chain carries TRBV15 and TRBJ1-4; D gene uncertain. Trimming left V 2 bases short and J 12 bases short, with 13 bases between. Per germline, CDR1 LNHNV and CDR2 YYDKDF (reference sequence). The CDR3 runs to 13 residues. The chain's CDR3 is CATSRKRSEELFF. CDR3 sequence (DNA): TGTGCCACCAGCAGAAAGCGCTCAGAAGAACTGTTTTTT.

This clonotype was picked up a small number of times. The V and J genes are TRBV3-1 and TRBJ2-7, with TRBD2 matching 7 bases. Per germline, CDR1 LGHDT and CDR2 YNNKEL (reference sequence). This CDR3 region has 16 residues. V lost 2 bases to trimming and J lost 4 bases; unmatched junction nucleotides: 11. The CDR3 DNA follows: TGTGCCAGCAGCCAATGGAGCGGGGTCTGGACTTACGAGCAGTACTTC. Translation: CASSQWSGVWTYEQYF.

This clonotype has more than one count but fewer than ten. The chain uses TRBV11-2 and TRBJ2-1; D is unclear. With 0 bases removed from V and 5 bases from J, the gap between germline ends came to 5 bases. The CDR3 has 13 amino acids. Germline V gene sequence: CDR1 SGHAT, CDR2 FQNNGV. CDR3 DNA sequence: TGTGCCAGCAGCTTAGAACAACACAATGAGCAGTTCTTC. Encoded protein: CASSLEQHNEQFF.

This clonotype was counted a few times. This sequence joins TRBV5-4 and TRBJ2-2, with 12 bases matching TRBD2. Unmatched junction bases numbered 11, after V lost 0 bases and J lost 5 bases. This CDR3 region has 19 residues. In germline, CDR1 is SGHNT, CDR2 YYREEE (reference sequence). The CDR3 bases are TGTGCCAGCAGCTTGGGGGGGCTAGCGGGAGGGCGAGGAACCGGGGAGCTGTTTTTT. As protein: CASSLGGLAGGRGTGELFF.